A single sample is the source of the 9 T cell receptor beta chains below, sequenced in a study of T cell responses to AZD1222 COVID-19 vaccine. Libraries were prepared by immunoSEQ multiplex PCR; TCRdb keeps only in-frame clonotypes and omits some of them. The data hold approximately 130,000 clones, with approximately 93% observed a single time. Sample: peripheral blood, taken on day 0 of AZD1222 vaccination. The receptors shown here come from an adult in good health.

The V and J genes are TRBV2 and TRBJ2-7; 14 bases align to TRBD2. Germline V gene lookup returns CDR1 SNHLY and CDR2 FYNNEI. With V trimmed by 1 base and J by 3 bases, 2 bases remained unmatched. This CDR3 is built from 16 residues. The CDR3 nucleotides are TGTGCCAGCAGTGAAGGACTAGCGGGAGGGGGCTACGAGCAGTACTTC. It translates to CASSEGLAGGGYEQYF.

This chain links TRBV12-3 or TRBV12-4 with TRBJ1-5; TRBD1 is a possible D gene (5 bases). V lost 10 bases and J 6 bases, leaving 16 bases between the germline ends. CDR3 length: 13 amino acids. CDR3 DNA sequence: TGTGCCACGTCAGTCGGGGGTGGTCAGCCCCAGCATTTT. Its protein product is CATSVGGGQPQHF.

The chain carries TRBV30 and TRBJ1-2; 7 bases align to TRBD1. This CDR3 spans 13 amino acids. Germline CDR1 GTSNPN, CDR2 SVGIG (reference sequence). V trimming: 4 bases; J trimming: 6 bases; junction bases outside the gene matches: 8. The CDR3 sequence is CAWNPTGPHGYTF. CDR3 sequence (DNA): TGTGCCTGGAACCCGACAGGGCCCCATGGCTACACCTTC.

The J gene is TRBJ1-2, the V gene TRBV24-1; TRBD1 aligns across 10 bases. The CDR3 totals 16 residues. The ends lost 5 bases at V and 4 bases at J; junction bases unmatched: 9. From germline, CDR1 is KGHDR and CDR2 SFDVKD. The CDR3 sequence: CATSGSRGQGSYGYTF. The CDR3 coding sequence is TGTGCCACCAGTGGCTCGCGGGGACAGGGGTCCTATGGCTACACCTTC.

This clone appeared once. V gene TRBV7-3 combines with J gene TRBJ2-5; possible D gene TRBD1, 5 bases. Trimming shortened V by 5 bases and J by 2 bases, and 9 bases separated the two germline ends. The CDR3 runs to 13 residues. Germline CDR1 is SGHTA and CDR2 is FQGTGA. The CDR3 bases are TGTGCCAGCAGCCCGGACAATCAAGAGACCCAGTACTTC. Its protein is CASSPDNQETQYF.

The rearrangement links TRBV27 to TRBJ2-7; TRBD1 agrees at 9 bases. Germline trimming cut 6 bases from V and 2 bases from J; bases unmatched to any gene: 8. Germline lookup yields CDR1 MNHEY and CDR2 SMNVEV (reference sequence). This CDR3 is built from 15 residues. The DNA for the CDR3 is TGTGCCAGCAGATCTTTGGGACAGGGTGCCTACGAGCAGTACTTC. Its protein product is CASRSLGQGAYEQYF.

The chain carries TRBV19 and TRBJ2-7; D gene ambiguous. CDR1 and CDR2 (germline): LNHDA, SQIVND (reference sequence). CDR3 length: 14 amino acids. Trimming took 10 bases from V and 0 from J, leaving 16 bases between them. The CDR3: CATSAAISSYEQYF. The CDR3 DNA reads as TGTGCCACCTCAGCAGCTATTAGCTCCTACGAGCAGTACTTC.

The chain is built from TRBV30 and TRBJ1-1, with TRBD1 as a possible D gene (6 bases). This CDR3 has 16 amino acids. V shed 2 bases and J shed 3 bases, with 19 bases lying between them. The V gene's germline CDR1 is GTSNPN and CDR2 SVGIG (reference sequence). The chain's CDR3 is CAWSLTGTFGDTEAFF. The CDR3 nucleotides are TGTGCCTGGAGTCTTACAGGGACCTTTGGCGACACTGAAGCTTTCTTT.

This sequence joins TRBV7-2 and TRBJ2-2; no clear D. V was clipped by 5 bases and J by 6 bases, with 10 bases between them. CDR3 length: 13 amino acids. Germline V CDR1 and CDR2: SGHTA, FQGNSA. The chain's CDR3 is CASSRHQAGELFF. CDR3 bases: TGTGCCAGCAGCCGCCACCAAGCCGGGGAGCTGTTTTTT.